Sequencing of this TCR beta chain was carried out in a study of T cell repertoires in cytomegalovirus infection. Study in general: Recently identified HLA-C-restricted CMV epitopes were used, and well-studied HLA-B-restricted CMV epitopes were used as well. Public TCR beta signatures indicated both CMV infection and matching HLA type.

TCRdb reanalysed the reads using MiXCR and keeps one entry per CDR3 protein. The sample carries 50,000 to 65,000 distinct CDR3 sequences, around a fifth recorded once. This CDR3 is built from 16 residues. The germline CDR1 and CDR2 sequences are SGHTA and FQGNSA. V lost 5 bases, J lost 0 bases, and 14 bases lay in between. This clonotype was picked up one time. Its target is not known. Broader study findings: Based on cumulative public TCR beta family frequency, carriers of CMV plus the relevant HLA were identified. Within the response measured ex vivo, HLA-C-restricted CMV-specific TCR beta clonotypes were dominant.

Sequencing was performed on CD8+ T cells from cultured PBMCs, taken from culture after CMV antigen stimulation. This clonotype was sampled from a human donor in good health (CMV status not recorded). Some clones in this sample may be carry-over from other donors' samples. The rearrangement uses TRBV7-2 and TRBJ2-1; D gene uncertain. CDR3 sequence (DNA): TGTGCCAGCAGCCGTCAAACAACAAGCTCCTACAATGAGCAGTTCTTC. Protein sequence: CASSRQTTSSYNEQFF. Drawing the rest from reference TRBV7-2 and TRBJ2-1, the complete variable domain is GAGVSQSPSNKVTEKGKDVELRCDPISGHTALYWYRQSLGQGLEFLIYFQGNSAPDKSGLPSDRFSAERTGGSVSTLTIQRTQQEDSAVYLCASSRQTTSSYNEQFFGPGTRLTVL.